Sequencing of this TCR beta chain was carried out in a study of cytomegalovirus exposure and HLA in healthy donors. V lost 3 bases, J lost 4 bases, and 9 bases lay in between. The CDR3 runs to 13 residues. The germline V gene has CDR1 MNHEY and CDR2 SVGAGI. The PCR made use of 60 Vbeta and 13 Jbeta primers. TCRdb keeps only in-frame clones here, not all; method: immunoSEQ multiplex PCR. Among roughly 100,000 clones listed, around a tenth were seen once. This clone is categorized as medium-sized (0.01 to 0.1%). Its antigen remains unidentified. Study-level points and caveats: Association with HLA alleles at 0.05 false discovery rate was found for approximately 18,000 TCR beta sequences in a later analysis. A later look showed TCR association rates differing by HLA locus, highest for DRB1 and lowest for HLA-C.

This clonotype was obtained from a man in his forties in good health and CMV-seropositive. The chain recombines TRBV6-5 with TRBJ1-2; tentatively, D is TRBD1 (6 bases). The sample comprised PBMCs. CDR3 in DNA: TGTGCCAGCAGTTATGGACAGAGCTATGGCTACACCTTC. This sequence encodes CASSYGQSYGYTF.